A single TCR beta chain is shown here with its context. The sample comes from a study of blood T cell repertoires in COVID-19. Turning to the study itself: Acute-phase and convalescent COVID-19 samples originated in the United States, Italy and Spain. PBMCs, B-cell-depleted T cells, or T cells provided the cDNA or gDNA that made up the material.

Original analysis: Amplification of reference gene primers was used by the study to estimate nucleated cell counts. Clones were sequenced by immunoSEQ multiplex PCR, and TCRdb holds only the in-frame ones, with some missing. The V and J calls and clone size were taken over from that table, and D and trimming were inferred from the DNA. Here the sample spans around 370,000 clones, almost 90% being singletons. Germline-derived CDR1 and CDR2 are MNHEY and SMNVEV (reference sequence). V was shortened by 4 bases and J by 0 bases, with 7 bases between the two germline ends. This CDR3 comprises 14 residues.

The sample taken for sequencing was peripheral blood. V is TRBV27 and J is TRBJ1-5; D gene ambiguous. The clonotype comes from a man younger than 30 with active or convalescent COVID-19. CDR3 protein: CASSSWSSNQPQHF. CDR3 sequence (DNA): TGTGCCAGCAGTTCGTGGAGTAGCAATCAGCCCCAGCATTTT.